This T cell receptor beta chain originates from a study of spatial heterogeneity in lung cancer. Study-wide background: Detection of beta-chain sequences consistently exceeded that of alpha-chain sequences. Every unique TCR and UMI combination, on average, appeared more than ten times in raw reads.

Indicated time point: blood at routine non-recurrence follow-up after resection. Unsorted whole RNA samples from tumor, nontumor lung or frozen PBMC were sequenced. Each TCR cDNA molecule carried a unique molecular identifier. MiXCR, applied by TCRdb to the 5' RACE reads, yields one record per CDR3 protein. The sample contains more than 95,000 distinct CDR3 sequences, 9% to 15% of which appear only once. The clonotype originates from a male donor with early-stage non-small cell lung cancer. The source was PBMCs, collected at follow-up.

CDR3 loop: CASTALGTGGLQPQHF. The CDR3 DNA is TGTGCCAGCACCGCCCTCGGCACAGGGGGCTTACAGCCCCAGCATTTT. The chain has TRBV6-2 or TRBV6-3 and TRBJ1-5; 9 nucleotides line up with TRBD1. The CDR3 totals 16 residues. The germline CDR1 and CDR2 sequences are MNHEY and SVGEGT. Trimming cost V 7 bases and J 7 bases; bases outside gene matches: 14.